Presented here are 28 T cell receptor beta chains from one specimen sequenced in a study of blood T cells in healthy people across ages. A J-beta primer mix and a sample-barcoded 5' primer were used in a second PCR of roughly 7 to 12 cycles. TCRdb analysed the 5' RACE reads with MiXCR anew, one entry per CDR3 protein. Among 800,000 to 950,000 distinct CDR3 sequences listed, around 34% were seen once. Sequencing used blood. Receptors originate from a man aged 18 to 29 in good health.

The table lists this clonotype with a few counts. The rearrangement links TRBV15 to TRBJ1-6; no firm D call. Deletions cut 3 bases from V and 14 bases from J, with 14 bases between. This CDR3 spans 13 amino acids. In germline, CDR1 is LNHNV, CDR2 YYDKDF (reference sequence). The CDR3 DNA sequence: TGTGCCACCAGCAGGGCCCGGAGCCATGCCCTCCACTTT. Its translation: CATSRARSHALHF.

A single count supports this clonotype. The chain is built from TRBV7-9 and TRBJ2-5; TRBD1 might be the D (6 bases). V was clipped by 0 bases and J by 5 bases, with 16 bases between them. The germline CDR1 and CDR2 sequences are SEHNR and FQNEAQ (reference sequence). The CDR3 spans 16 residues. CDR3 in amino acids: CASSLASQGSGETQYF. The CDR3 region has the DNA TGTGCCAGCAGCTTAGCTTCGCAGGGGAGTGGGGAGACCCAGTACTTC.

This clonotype was recorded a few times. The gene calls are TRBV5-4 and TRBJ2-3; D is perhaps TRBD1 (5 bases). This CDR3 has 15 residues. The V and J ends lost 0 bases and 2 bases respectively, with 10 bases between them. CDR1 SGHNT and CDR2 YYREEE come from the germline V gene (reference sequence). The CDR3 bases are TGTGCCAGCAGCTTGGTGCAGGGTGACACAGATACGCAGTATTTT. It is translated as CASSLVQGDTDTQYF.

There are a few counts of this clonotype. The V call is TRBV7-9, the J call TRBJ1-2; unclear D gene. Trimming shortened V by 3 bases and J by 3 bases, and 8 bases separated the two germline ends. The CDR3 is made up of 13 amino acids. Per the germline V gene, CDR1 is SEHNR and CDR2 is FQNEAQ (reference sequence). CDR3 in amino acids: CASSFATDYGYTF. The CDR3 bases are TGTGCCAGCAGCTTCGCGACGGACTATGGCTACACCTTC.

This clonotype turned up a few times. The chain combines TRBV7-2 with TRBJ2-1; no clear D gene. The CDR3 contains 12 residues. V was clipped by 5 bases and J by 10 bases, with 12 bases between them. The germline V gene encodes CDR1 SGHTA and CDR2 FQGNSA. This chain's CDR3 is CASSPEGPEQFF. CDR3 sequence (DNA): TGTGCCAGCAGCCCTGAAGGACCCGAGCAGTTCTTC.

The chain couples TRBV20-1 to TRBJ1-5; a weak D match, TRBD1 (5 bases). This CDR3 spans 15 amino acids. V dropped 1 base and J dropped 5 bases, with 15 bases sitting between them. The germline CDR1 and CDR2 sequences are DFQATT and SNEGSKA (reference sequence). CDR3 region: CSARVGAGSDQPQHF. For the CDR3, the DNA is TGCAGTGCTAGAGTTGGGGCGGGATCCGATCAGCCCCAGCATTTT.

CDR3 residues: CASSFHRANYGYTF. The CDR3 DNA follows: TGTGCCAGCAGTTTCCACAGAGCTAACTATGGCTACACCTTC. The rearrangement uses TRBV12-3 or TRBV12-4 and TRBJ1-2; no clear D. Trimming shortened V by 3 bases and J by 0 bases, and 8 bases separated the two germline ends. The CDR3 length is 14 residues.

This clonotype appeared once. The chain is built from TRBV7-8 and TRBJ2-6; D assignment may be TRBD1 or TRBD2 (5 bases each). CDR1 is SGHVS and CDR2 is FQNEAQ in the germline V gene. Trimming removed 6 bases at V and 0 bases at J, with 18 bases between. This CDR3 has 18 amino acids. The CDR3 loop is CASRTYGAQISGANVLTF. For the CDR3, the DNA is TGTGCCAGCAGAACGTACGGGGCCCAAATCTCTGGGGCCAACGTCCTGACTTTC. Filled out from reference TRBV7-8 and TRBJ2-6, the complete variable domain reads GAGVSQSPRYKVAKRGQDVALRCDPISGHVSLFWYQQALGQGPEFLTYFQNEAQLDKSGLPSDRFFAERPEGSVSTLKIQRTQQEDSAVYLCASRTYGAQISGANVLTFGAGSRLTVL.

On this clonotype: This may be a read error, as it is one base from a much larger clone. The V and J genes are TRBV4-1 and TRBJ2-3; D remains unclear. Germline V lookup: CDR1 MGHRA, CDR2 YSYEKL. The CDR3 is made up of 15 amino acids. The CDR3: CASSQGPAGTDAQYF. Here the CDR3 DNA reads TGCGCCAGCAGCCAAGGGCCAGCTGGCACAGATGCGCAGTATTTT.

This chain uses TRBV29-1 with TRBJ2-1, with 11 nucleotides matching TRBD1. The J call may be mistaken, given a closer DNA end match to TRBJ2-7. Germline V gene lookup returns CDR1 SQVTM and CDR2 ANQGSEA. The CDR3 is made up of 17 amino acids. CDR3 nucleotide sequence: TGCAGCGTTCGGGACAGGGGGTCGGGGGGATCCTACAATGAGCAGTACTTC. Protein sequence: CSVRDRGSGGSYNEQYF.

The CDR3 here is CASSPSRRGRSGNTIYF. CDR3 bases: TGTGCCAGCAGCCCTTCCCGGAGGGGTCGCTCTGGAAACACCATATATTTT. This sequence joins TRBV12-3 or TRBV12-4 and TRBJ1-3; a possible D gene is TRBD1 (5 bases). The CDR3 runs to 17 residues. The V gene lost 6 bases and the J gene lost 0 bases, with 18 bases spanning the gap.

This clonotype appeared a few times. The V call is TRBV6-6, the J call TRBJ2-7, with D perhaps given as TRBD1 or TRBD2 (5 bases each). This CDR3 has 17 amino acids. The V gene's germline CDR1 is MNHNY and CDR2 SVGAGI (reference sequence). The V gene lost 2 bases and the J gene lost 7 bases, with 24 bases spanning the gap. CDR3 sequence: CASSYPGSGERGNEQYF. The CDR3 DNA is TGTGCCAGCAGTTACCCCGGGTCCGGGGAGAGGGGAAATGAGCAGTACTTC.

The rearrangement joins TRBV4-1 to TRBJ2-5; 10 bases map to TRBD2. The V segment lost 2 bases and the J segment 3 bases; nucleotides outside the gene matches: 0. The CDR3 contains 14 residues. CDR1 and CDR2 from the germline V gene are MGHRA and YSYEKL. The CDR3 reads CASSQLAGEETQYF. CDR3 DNA: TGCGCCAGCAGCCAACTAGCGGGAGAAGAGACCCAGTACTTC.

This rearrangement joins TRBV9 to TRBJ2-3; D could derive from TRBD1 or TRBD2 (5 bases each). Deletions cut 4 bases from V and 2 bases from J, with 17 bases between. CDR1 is SGDLS, CDR2 YYNGEE, per germline. The CDR3 runs to 16 residues. The CDR3 sequence is CASSPSGRTFTDTQYF. The CDR3 bases are TGTGCCAGCAGCCCCTCGGGGCGAACTTTCACAGATACGCAGTATTTT.

This clonotype was recorded a few times. The chain couples TRBV20-1 to TRBJ1-4; D is undetermined. The CDR3 is 11 amino acids. Trimming stripped 2 bases from V and 8 bases from J, with 6 bases between. The germline gives CDR1 DFQATT, CDR2 SNEGSKA (reference sequence). The chain's CDR3 is CSARLWEKLFF. For the CDR3, the DNA is TGCAGTGCTAGACTCTGGGAAAAACTGTTTTTT.

This clonotype was detected once. The chain has TRBV27 and TRBJ2-3; 11 bases map to TRBD2. Germline lookup yields CDR1 MNHEY and CDR2 SMNVEV (reference sequence). The V gene end was trimmed by 5 bases and the J gene end by 6 bases; junction bases not matched to a gene: 10. The CDR3 extends over 16 amino acids. Here the CDR3 DNA reads TGTGCCAGCAGTAGCCTAGCGGGGGGCCCGCCGGATACGCAGTATTTT. Amino acids: CASSSLAGGPPDTQYF.

This clonotype was detected a few times. The genes are TRBV24-1 and TRBJ2-5; D perhaps matches TRBD1 (5 bases). CDR3 size: 13 residues. Trimming removed 3 bases from V and 5 bases from J, with 9 bases in between. Germline V gene lookup returns CDR1 KGHDR and CDR2 SFDVKD. CDR3 nucleotide sequence: TGTGCCACCAGTGATCCAGGGAAGGAGACCCAGTACTTC. It specifies CATSDPGKETQYF.

V is TRBV6-6 and J is TRBJ1-5; no definite D call. The germline V gene has CDR1 MNHNY and CDR2 SVGAGI (reference sequence). The V end lost 4 bases, the J end lost 0 bases, and 16 bases lay between the germline ends. The CDR3 has 17 amino acids. The CDR3 is CASSSAGSKGSNQPQHF. The CDR3 DNA is TGTGCCAGCAGTTCCGCGGGGTCCAAGGGTAGCAATCAGCCCCAGCATTTT.

In its sample, this clonotype was seen once. The chain recombines TRBV7-3 with TRBJ2-2; D not certain. The V end was cut by 0 bases, the J end by 0 bases, with 11 bases between. This CDR3 region has 17 residues. In germline, CDR1 is SGHTA, CDR2 FQGTGA. The CDR3 bases are TGTGCCAGCAGCTTAACAGCGTCCTCCGCGAACACCGGGGAGCTGTTTTTT. This encodes CASSLTASSANTGELFF.

This clonotype turned up a few times. This chain uses TRBV7-6 with TRBJ2-1; 9 nucleotides line up with TRBD1. Germline CDR1 is SGHVS and CDR2 is FNYEAQ. The length of the CDR3 is 15 residues. After removal of 1 base from V and 7 bases from J, the junction contained 5 bases not matched to a gene. CDR3 sequence reads: CASSLDRGLRNEQFF. The DNA of the CDR3 is TGTGCCAGCAGCTTAGACAGGGGGCTTAGGAATGAGCAGTTCTTC.

This clonotype was counted between two and nine times. This chain joins TRBV20-1 and TRBJ2-5, with TRBD2 matching 9 bases. V gave up 8 bases and J gave up 4 bases; unmatched junction bases: 8. CDR3 length: 13 amino acids. Germline V gene lookup returns CDR1 DFQATT and CDR2 SNEGSKA (reference sequence). The CDR3 DNA reads as TGCAGTTCCAATGCGGGGGGGACAGAGACCCAGTACTTC. It encodes CSSNAGGTETQYF.

J is TRBJ1-6 and V is TRBV20-1; D unclear. The CDR3 has 16 amino acids. With 0 bases removed from V and 8 bases from J, the gap between germline ends came to 17 bases. From germline, CDR1 is DFQATT and CDR2 SNEGSKA (reference sequence). The CDR3 region is CSARDKGSLPHSPLHF. The CDR3 nucleotides are TGCAGTGCTAGAGATAAAGGGTCTCTCCCCCATTCACCCCTCCACTTT.

This clonotype was counted between two and nine times. The chain links TRBV29-1 to TRBJ1-4; D is unresolved. CDR1 and CDR2 from the germline V gene are SQVTM and ANQGSEA. The V end was cut by 4 bases, the J end by 2 bases, with 8 bases between. CDR3 length: 13 residues. CDR3 protein: CSVARRTNEKLFF. The CDR3 nucleotides read TGCAGCGTTGCGAGGCGGACTAATGAAAAACTGTTTTTT.

The V and J genes are TRBV20-1 and TRBJ1-1; 9 nucleotides align to TRBD1. Germline V gene lookup returns CDR1 DFQATT and CDR2 SNEGSKA (reference sequence). The trim removed 1 base at V and 5 bases at J, leaving 5 bases unmatched. The length of the CDR3 is 14 residues. The CDR3 DNA sequence: TGCAGTGCTAGAGCCGGGACAGGGTTGACTGAAGCTTTCTTT. This translates into CSARAGTGLTEAFF.

Note on this clonotype: A much bigger clone sits one base away, suggesting this may be a read error. This rearrangement joins TRBV6-1 to TRBJ2-1; TRBD2 matches at 8 bases. CDR3 length: 14 amino acids. V was pared by 11 bases and J by 5 bases, with 11 bases of the junction left unmatched. Germline CDR1 reads MNHNS; CDR2 reads SASEGT. The DNA of the CDR3 is TGTGCCGGGCGTCGGGGGGGTTCTAACAATGAGCAGTTCTTC. It specifies CAGRRGGSNNEQFF.

The genes are TRBV20-1 and TRBJ2-3, with D perhaps TRBD2 (5 bases). Looked up from germline, CDR1 is DFQATT and CDR2 is SNEGSKA (reference sequence). The CDR3 spans 15 residues. Trimming left V 2 bases short and J 2 bases short, with 14 bases between. The CDR3 nucleotides read TGCAGTGCTAGAAGGATGGGAGCCTACACAGATACGCAGTATTTT. Encoded protein: CSARRMGAYTDTQYF.

This clonotype was picked up a small number of times. This chain links TRBV29-1 with TRBJ2-3; D unclear. The CDR3 is 12 residues long. The germline V and J ends were trimmed by 1 base and 1 base, with 3 bases remaining between them. The germline gives CDR1 SQVTM, CDR2 ANQGSEA. For the CDR3, the DNA is TGCAGCGTTGAAGGGGGCACAGATACGCAGTATTTT. Amino acid sequence: CSVEGGTDTQYF.

The gene calls are TRBV11-2 and TRBJ2-3; possibly TRBD1 for D (6 bases). V lost 2 bases, J lost 0 bases, and 12 bases lay in between. The CDR3 spans 16 residues. The germline V gene has CDR1 SGHAT and CDR2 FQNNGV. In nucleotides, the CDR3 is TGTGCCAGCAGCTTACTGGGGGACAAAAGCACAGATACGCAGTATTTT. This gives the protein CASSLLGDKSTDTQYF.